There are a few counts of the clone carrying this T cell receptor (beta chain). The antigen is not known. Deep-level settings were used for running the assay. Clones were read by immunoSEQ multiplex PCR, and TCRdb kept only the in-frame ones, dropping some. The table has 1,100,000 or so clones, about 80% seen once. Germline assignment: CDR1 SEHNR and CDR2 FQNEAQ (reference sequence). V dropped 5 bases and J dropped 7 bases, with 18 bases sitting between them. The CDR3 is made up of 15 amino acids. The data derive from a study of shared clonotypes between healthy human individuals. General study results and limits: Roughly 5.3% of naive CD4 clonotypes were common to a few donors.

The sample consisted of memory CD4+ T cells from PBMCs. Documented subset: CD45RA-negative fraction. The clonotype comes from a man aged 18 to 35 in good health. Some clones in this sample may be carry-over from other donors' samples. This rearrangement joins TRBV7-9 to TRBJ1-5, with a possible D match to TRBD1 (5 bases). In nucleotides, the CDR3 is TGTGCCAGCAGCACCTCCACAGGTGGGGAACAGCCCCAGCATTTT. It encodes CASSTSTGGEQPQHF.